This is a list of T cell receptor beta chains from one sample in a study of regulatory T cells in long-lasting Graves disease. TCRdb processed the multiplex PCR reads anew with MiXCR; each CDR3 protein has one entry. The sample includes roughly 430,000 distinct CDR3 sequences, around 15% of them seen just once. These data were also filed under a second study, of T cells in Graves' hyperthyroidism and ophthalmopathy.

The sequences come from peripheral blood mononuclear cells (PBMCs), collected at new diagnosis, from a patient treated with antithyroid drugs. These receptors originate from a woman between 25 and 40 years old with Graves disease. The CDR3 runs from the conserved cysteine through the conserved F or W. D genes are given only for firm matches. Expanded clones are given a class, and other clones once, few, many or no size at all.

clone size	J gene	D gene	V gene	CDR3 protein	CDR3 DNA
many	TRBJ1-2	TRBD1	TRBV19	CASSPPGTAFFYGYTF	TGTGCCAGTAGTCCGCCGGGGACAGCCTTTTTCTATGGCTACACCTTC
many	TRBJ2-2	TRBD1	TRBV3-1	CASSQFRGPNTGELFF	TGTGCCAGCAGCCAATTCAGGGGGCCGAACACCGGGGAGCTGTTTTTT
.	TRBJ1-1	.	TRBV12-3/TRBV12-4	CASSLHNGFMNTEAFF	TGTGCCAGCAGTTTACACAACGGTTTTATGAACACTGAAGCTTTCTTT
many	TRBJ2-7	TRBD2	TRBV19	CASSRGLAGAPPYEQYF	TGTGCCAGTTCAAGGGGGCTAGCGGGAGCCCCGCCATACGAGCAGTACTTC
.	TRBJ1-4	TRBD1	TRBV10-3	CATYPGQGATTNEKLFF	TGTGCCACGTACCCGGGACAGGGGGCGACAACTAATGAAAAACTGTTTTTT
many	TRBJ2-7	TRBD1	TRBV29-1	CSAAPGQGPTSRAYEQYF	TGCAGCGCGGCTCCGGGACAGGGGCCCACTAGCAGAGCCTACGAGCAGTACTTC
.	TRBJ1-2	.	TRBV27	CAGSLSQANYGYTF	TGTGCCGGCAGTTTATCGCAGGCTAACTATGGCTACACCTTC
many	TRBJ1-2	.	TRBV7-2	CASSLDGRDYGYTF	TGTGCCAGCAGCTTAGATGGCAGGGACTATGGCTACACCTTC
.	TRBJ2-2	TRBD2	TRBV12-3/TRBV12-4	CASRPTSGNTGELFF	TGTGCCAGCAGACCGACTAGCGGTAACACCGGGGAGCTGTTTTTT
many	TRBJ2-1	TRBD2	TRBV5-1	CASRWTSGGNNEQFF	TGCGCCAGCAGATGGACTAGCGGGGGGAACAATGAGCAGTTCTTC
.	TRBJ1-6	TRBD1	TRBV12-3/TRBV12-4	CASSSGQGYNSPLHF	TGTGCCAGCAGTTCCGGACAGGGCTATAATTCACCCCTCCACTTT
few	TRBJ2-7	.	TRBV4-1	CASSQDRISYEQYF	TGCGCCAGCAGCCAAGATCGGATCTCCTACGAGCAGTACTTC
.	TRBJ1-6	.	TRBV4-1	CASSQDMGGSYNSPLHF	TGCGCCAGCAGCCAAGATATGGGGGGTTCCTATAATTCACCCCTCCACTTT
few	TRBJ2-7	.	TRBV15	CATSTGASLYEQYF	TGTGCCACCAGCACTGGGGCAAGTCTCTACGAGCAGTACTTC
few	TRBJ2-5	.	TRBV20-1	CSARQVRETQYF	TGCAGTGCTAGACAGGTCCGGGAGACCCAGTACTTC
many	TRBJ2-1	.	TRBV2	CASRWDRSYNEQFF	TGTGCCAGCAGGTGGGACCGGTCCTACAATGAGCAGTTCTTC
many	TRBJ1-5	.	TRBV2	CASRLLGVWQPQHF	TGTGCCAGCAGGCTATTAGGGGTTTGGCAGCCCCAGCATTTT
.	TRBJ1-4	.	TRBV5-6	CASSLDMGAEKLFF	TGTGCCAGCAGCTTGGACATGGGGGCTGAAAAACTGTTTTTT
many	TRBJ2-2	.	TRBV7-9	CASSLAVEGELFF	TGTGCCAGCAGCTTAGCGGTGGAAGGGGAGCTGTTTTTT
many	TRBJ2-1	TRBD2	TRBV28	CATTRLAEYNEQFF	TGTGCCACTACGAGACTAGCAGAGTACAATGAGCAGTTCTTC
many	TRBJ2-1	TRBD2	TRBV27	CASSHQAGVGNNEQFF	TGTGCCAGCAGTCATCAAGCGGGAGTTGGGAACAATGAGCAGTTCTTC
many	TRBJ2-1	.	TRBV7-9	CASTLEGRHEQFF	TGTGCCAGCACTTTAGAGGGGCGGCATGAGCAGTTCTTC
.	TRBJ1-2	TRBD1	TRBV5-1	CASSFRGGSGYTF	TGCGCCAGCAGTTTCAGAGGGGGCTCTGGCTACACCTTC
few	TRBJ2-2	.	TRBV4-3	CASSQDSRNTGELFF	TGCGCCAGCAGCCAAGACTCGAGGAACACCGGGGAGCTGTTTTTT
many	TRBJ1-6	.	TRBV2	CASSTDHNSPLHF	TGTGCCAGCAGTACAGATCATAATTCACCCCTCCACTTT
many	TRBJ2-3	.	TRBV10-1	CASSESGLGSDTQYF	TGCGCCAGCAGTGAGTCGGGGTTAGGGTCAGATACGCAGTATTTT
once	TRBJ1-2	.	TRBV28	CASTLTEANYGYTF	TGTGCCAGCACCCTGACAGAAGCTAACTATGGCTACACCTTC
.	TRBJ2-1	.	TRBV28	CASSQPVWAYEQFF	TGTGCCAGCAGTCAGCCAGTATGGGCATATGAGCAGTTCTTC
few	TRBJ1-2	.	TRBV20-1	CSARAGGGYYGYTF	TGCAGTGCTAGAGCGGGGGGAGGTTACTATGGCTACACCTTC